The next 8 T cell receptor beta chains were all read from a single sample in a study of T cell responses to AZD1222 COVID-19 vaccine. Sequencing used immunoSEQ multiplex PCR; TCRdb keeps in-frame clones, though not all of them. The table records tens of thousands of clones, 70% to 85% of them present only once. The material sequenced was peripheral blood, taken on day 0 of AZD1222 vaccination. The origin of the receptors is an adult in good health.

V usage is TRBV4-2 and J usage is TRBJ2-5; TRBD1 matches 8 bases. CDR1 is LGHNA, CDR2 YNFKEQ, per germline. Trimming removed 2 bases from V and 5 bases from J; junction bases left unmatched: 10. This CDR3 has 16 residues. The CDR3 DNA reads as TGTGCCAGCAGCCAACACCCGGACAGGGAGGAGGAGACCCAGTACTTC. Amino acid sequence: CASSQHPDREEETQYF.

J is TRBJ2-5 and V is TRBV19, with D perhaps matching TRBD1 or TRBD2 (5 bases each). The CDR3 length is 14 residues. Trimming pared 1 base from V and 7 bases from J, leaving 13 bases between. Germline CDR1 is LNHDA and CDR2 is SQIVND (reference sequence). In DNA form, the CDR3 reads TGTGCCAGTAGTATAGTTTCCGGGGCCGGGACCCAGTACTTC. It translates to CASSIVSGAGTQYF.

This clone has only one observation. This sequence joins TRBV18 and TRBJ2-2; D not certain. The germline CDR1 and CDR2 sequences are KGHSH and LQKENI. There are 13 residues in the CDR3. V was cut by 6 bases and J by 1 base, with 6 bases left in between. CDR3 region: CASSLLNTGELFF. The CDR3 nucleotides are TGTGCCAGCTCCCTTCTGAACACCGGGGAGCTGTTTTTT.

The chain carries TRBV4-3 and TRBJ2-7, with 8 bases identical to TRBD1. The length of the CDR3 is 15 residues. CDR1 and CDR2 from the germline V gene are LGHNA and YSLEER. Unmatched junction bases numbered 5, after V lost 1 base and J lost 3 bases. Written as DNA, the CDR3 is TGCGCCAGCAGCCAAGTTGGGACAGGTCTCTACGAGCAGTACTTC. The encoded protein is CASSQVGTGLYEQYF.

Only one count was recorded for this clone. The V and J genes are TRBV18 and TRBJ1-1, with 8 bases identical to TRBD1. Looked up from germline, CDR1 is KGHSH and CDR2 is LQKENI. This CDR3 is 14 amino acids long. V trimming: 8 bases; J trimming: 1 base; junction bases outside the gene matches: 6. This chain's CDR3 is CASTGQGRNTEAFF. CDR3 nucleotides: TGTGCCAGCACAGGACAGGGAAGGAACACTGAAGCTTTCTTT.

The V call is TRBV6-1, the J call TRBJ1-4; D call uncertain. Trimming cost V 0 bases and J 1 base, with 6 bases left between them. CDR1 is MNHNS, CDR2 SASEGT, per germline. This CDR3 is 15 amino acids long. The CDR3 protein is CASSEAAGTNEKLFF. The CDR3 DNA sequence: TGTGCCAGCAGTGAAGCGGCAGGAACTAATGAAAAACTGTTTTTT.

The rearrangement links TRBV30 to TRBJ2-7; D remains ambiguous. V was cut by 0 bases and J by 3 bases, with 3 bases left in between. Germline CDR1 and CDR2: GTSNPN and SVGIG (reference sequence). The CDR3 totals 11 residues. This chain's CDR3 is CAWSVYYEQYF. The CDR3 DNA follows: TGTGCCTGGAGTGTGTACTACGAGCAGTACTTC.

The rearrangement joins TRBV7-9 to TRBJ2-7; D possibly corresponds to TRBD2 (7 bases). Germline V gene lookup returns CDR1 SEHNR and CDR2 FQNEAQ (reference sequence). The V end was cut by 5 bases, the J end by 2 bases, with 13 bases between. The CDR3 loop spans 14 amino acids. The CDR3 nucleotides are TGTGCCAGCAGCCCTAGGGGGGGGCCCTACGAGCAGTACTTC. This sequence encodes CASSPRGGPYEQYF.